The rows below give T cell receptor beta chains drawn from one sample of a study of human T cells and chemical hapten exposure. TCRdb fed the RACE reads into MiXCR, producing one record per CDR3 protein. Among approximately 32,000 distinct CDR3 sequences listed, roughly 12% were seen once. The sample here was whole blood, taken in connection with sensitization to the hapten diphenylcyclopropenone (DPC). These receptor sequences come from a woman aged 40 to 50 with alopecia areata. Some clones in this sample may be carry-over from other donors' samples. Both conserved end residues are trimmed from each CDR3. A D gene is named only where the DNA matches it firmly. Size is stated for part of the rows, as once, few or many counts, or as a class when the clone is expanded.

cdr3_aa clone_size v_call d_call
ASSPPGVAYNEQF many TRBV18 .
ASSHWGQGNNYGYT many TRBV6-6 TRBD1
ASSQAGNEQF . TRBV3-1 .
ASRSGGHTEAF few TRBV6-2/TRBV6-3 .
SATQPNRGLNSPLH few TRBV20-1 TRBD1
ASSSPNEQF . TRBV11-1 .
ASSHGQGNTGELF few TRBV6-2/TRBV6-3 TRBD1
ASSTGTSGPYEQY few TRBV7-2 TRBD2
ACSSSGHTQY few TRBV30 TRBD2
ASSLGGGLNEQF medium-sized TRBV7-6 .
APGDGRRGPLRSTDTQY many TRBV6-8 .
ATKGASNYGYT . TRBV7-9 .
ASSEGTDTDTQY many TRBV6-1 .
ASSAGTGGNTIY many TRBV27 TRBD1
ASSPQGNEQF many TRBV11-1 .
ASSFRGLETQY many TRBV5-1 TRBD1
ASSQDLGSGYQPQH many TRBV4-3 .
SALNPQETQY once TRBV29-1 .
ASSLSRQETQY many TRBV27 .
ASSEDGFYNEQF many TRBV10-1 .
SVFGYGYT . TRBV29-1 .
ASSPRSTGGDTQY many TRBV18 TRBD2
ASSRAVETQY medium-sized TRBV7-6 .
ASSPRDGGRPYNEQF many TRBV7-2 .
ASSPLDRVGEQY . TRBV9 TRBD1
ASSQTADTQY many TRBV7-9 .
ASSQGTDTQY many TRBV3-1 .
ASSPTGTGVWPQH . TRBV27 .
ASSPWTGESTEAF many TRBV18 TRBD1
ATSRDRRAGELF many TRBV15 .
ASSLSGGRSYEQY . TRBV27 .
ASSPLGRNSPLH many TRBV12-3/TRBV12-4 .
ASSLAFAGTDTQY many TRBV7-2 .
ASRGATHYEQY few TRBV14 .
AISEDRTGLREQY many TRBV10-3 TRBD1
ASSLVGGGTDTQY . TRBV2 TRBD2
ASTEDRLTPGYT medium-sized TRBV2 TRBD1
ATSIFDRVYEKLF many TRBV15 TRBD1
ASSPPPYNEQF many TRBV27 .
ATSDSFSPNEQF . TRBV24-1 .
ASKTGTGNNEQF many TRBV7-2 TRBD1
ASSYSEDRGAF many TRBV6-6 TRBD1
ASSVGQGGQPQH . TRBV9 TRBD1
ASSLEQISYNEQF many TRBV5-5 .
SIGTGASYEQY many TRBV29-1 TRBD1
ASSLPSSRTDTQY many TRBV7-2 .
ASSPRYEAGTGELF many TRBV12-3/TRBV12-4 .
ASSLDSQGSYEQY few TRBV11-2 .
ASRLAGHNEKLF . TRBV6-6 .
ASSQEGGATYEQY few TRBV3-1 TRBD1
ASSRIIDGKSTDTQY . TRBV3-1 .
SVRPDQETQY . TRBV29-1 .
SARVFGQTVNYGYT . TRBV20-1 .